These 23 T cell receptor beta chains came from one sample sequenced in a study of graft-versus-host responses after intestinal transplantation. Repertoires were generated with immunoSEQ multiplex PCR, while TCRdb's copy carries only in-frame clones and drops some. The sample lists 65,000 to 90,000 clones; less than 95% were seen once. The antigens these receptors bind are not known. The sequenced sample was unstimulated CD8+ T cells sorted from spleen or lymph node cells, obtained before transplant. These receptors were obtained from a human donor who was the organ donor for an intestinal transplant.

The chain joins TRBV4-1 to TRBJ2-1; D call uncertain. Trimming left V 4 bases short and J 6 bases short, with 16 bases between. The CDR3 totals 15 residues. Per germline, CDR1 MGHRA and CDR2 YSYEKL. CDR3 protein: CASSRDQLVGNEQFF. The CDR3 nucleotides are TGCGCCAGCAGCCGGGATCAACTGGTCGGCAATGAGCAGTTCTTC.

The chain uses TRBV7-8 and TRBJ2-7; D uncertain. Germline CDR1 SGHVS, CDR2 FQNEAQ. There are 13 residues in the CDR3. V lost 2 bases and J lost 0, with 5 bases in between. The CDR3 DNA reads as TGTGCCAGCAGCTTATACAGCTCCTACGAGCAGTACTTC. This sequence encodes CASSLYSSYEQYF.

The J gene is TRBJ2-7, the V gene TRBV5-1; 8 bases align to TRBD2. Trimming took 2 bases from V and 4 from J; bases not matched to a gene: 2. The CDR3 length is 13 residues. CDR1 is SGHRS, CDR2 YFSETQ, per germline. DNA of the CDR3: TGCGCCAGCAGCTTCACTAGCGGATACGAGCAGTACTTC. It specifies CASSFTSGYEQYF.

The rearrangement uses TRBV13 and TRBJ2-1; 9 positions agree with TRBD1. With V trimmed by 3 bases and J by 13 bases, 13 bases remained unmatched. Germline V lookup: CDR1 PRHDT, CDR2 FYEKMQ (reference sequence). The CDR3 contains 15 residues. CDR3 sequence reads: CASSFRQGGPQGQFF. The CDR3 DNA reads as TGTGCCAGCAGCTTCCGACAGGGGGGTCCGCAAGGACAGTTCTTC.

The chain links TRBV10-3 to TRBJ2-1; D uncertain. The germline V gene encodes CDR1 ENHRY and CDR2 SYGVKD. The CDR3 totals 14 residues. V lost 6 bases to trimming and J lost 4 bases, with 13 bases between them. Here the CDR3 reads CAISEPLGYNEQFF. CDR3 sequence (DNA): TGTGCCATCAGCGAACCCCTCGGATACAATGAGCAGTTCTTC.

This chain links TRBV19 with TRBJ2-7; D is ambiguous. This CDR3 contains 13 residues. V lost 4 bases, J lost 3 bases, and 10 bases lay in between. CDR1 and CDR2 from the germline V gene are LNHDA and SQIVND (reference sequence). The CDR3 DNA reads as TGTGCCAGTAGTAAGAAAGGGTTCTACGAGCAGTACTTC. Amino acid sequence: CASSKKGFYEQYF.

This chain joins TRBV5-1 and TRBJ1-1; weak D call: TRBD1 (5 bases). The V gene lost 1 base and the J gene lost 2 bases, with 15 bases spanning the gap. The CDR3 extends over 16 amino acids. Germline CDR1 reads SGHRS; CDR2 reads YFSETQ. This chain's CDR3 is CASSLSGSMSNTEAFF. The CDR3 region has the DNA TGCGCCAGCAGCTTGTCAGGGTCCATGAGTAACACTGAAGCTTTCTTT.

The rearrangement uses TRBV7-9 and TRBJ2-5; no definite D call. The CDR3 consists of 15 residues. Germline V CDR1 and CDR2: SEHNR, FQNEAQ (reference sequence). V was trimmed by 0 bases and J by 2 bases, leaving 10 bases between them. The CDR3 DNA reads as TGTGCCAGCAGCTTAGCTTCAGAGATACAAGAGACCCAGTACTTC. It specifies CASSLASEIQETQYF.

The chain combines TRBV13 with TRBJ2-4; D possibly corresponds to TRBD1 (5 bases). The CDR3 is 13 amino acids. Per the germline V gene, CDR1 is PRHDT and CDR2 is FYEKMQ (reference sequence). V lost 4 bases, J lost 9 bases, and 13 bases lay in between. DNA for the CDR3: TGTGCCAGCAGCTCGGACATCGCTGGCATTCAGTACTTC. It yields the protein CASSSDIAGIQYF.

The V and J genes are TRBV11-2 and TRBJ2-7; no firm D call. Germline assignment: CDR1 SGHAT and CDR2 FQNNGV. Deletions cut 4 bases from V and 7 bases from J, with 8 bases between. The CDR3 runs 11 residues. The CDR3: CASSSVSEQYF. The CDR3 nucleotides read TGTGCCAGCAGCTCCGTAAGTGAGCAGTACTTC. The complete variable domain, with remaining parts taken from reference TRBV11-2 and TRBJ2-7, reads EAGVAQSPRYKIIEKRQSVAFWCNPISGHATLYWYQQILGQGPKLLIQFQNNGVVDDSQLPKDRFSAERLKGVDSTLKIQPAKLEDSAVYLCASSSVSEQYFGPGTRLTVT.

V and J are TRBV9 and TRBJ2-6, with unresolved D. CDR1 SGDLS and CDR2 YYNGEE come from the germline V gene. CDR3 size: 15 residues. Trimming took off 3 bases at V and 0 bases at J, with 7 bases between the two ends. The CDR3 here is CASSASGSGANVLTF. CDR3 DNA sequence: TGTGCCAGCAGCGCATCAGGCTCTGGGGCCAACGTCCTGACTTTC.

V gene TRBV5-4 combines with J gene TRBJ2-7; TRBD2 matches 10 bases. Germline CDR1 SGHNT, CDR2 YYREEE (reference sequence). This CDR3 comprises 14 residues. Trimming took 0 bases from V and 6 from J; bases not matched to a gene: 3. The CDR3 reads CASSLAVAGGEQYF. The CDR3, as DNA: TGTGCCAGCAGCTTGGCGGTAGCGGGAGGCGAGCAGTACTTC.

V usage is TRBV19 and J usage is TRBJ1-4; 7 positions agree with TRBD1. CDR1 and CDR2 (germline): LNHDA, SQIVND (reference sequence). V lost 3 bases, J lost 5 bases, and 9 bases stayed unmatched. The CDR3 spans 16 residues. The chain's CDR3 is CASSIMPGQINEKLFF. The CDR3 nucleotides are TGTGCCAGTAGTATCATGCCGGGACAGATAAATGAAAAACTGTTTTTT.

The chain links TRBV6-1 to TRBJ2-7; 9 bases align to TRBD1. The junction had 10 bases not matched to a gene; V was cut back by 6 bases and J by 4 bases. This CDR3 contains 15 residues. Germline CDR1 reads MNHNS; CDR2 reads SASEGT. Here the CDR3 DNA reads TGTGCCAGCAGAGAAACAGGGGGCATTTATTACGAGCAGTACTTC. Its protein product is CASRETGGIYYEQYF.

This clone was recorded once. V is TRBV4-1 and J is TRBJ1-2; tentatively, D is TRBD1 (6 bases). The CDR3 consists of 20 residues. The ends were cut back, 0 bases at V and 4 bases at J, with 27 bases in the middle. Germline V lookup: CDR1 MGHRA, CDR2 YSYEKL. CDR3 region: CASSQDARTGYDLFSYGYTF. For the CDR3, the DNA is TGCGCCAGCAGCCAAGATGCCCGCACAGGGTACGATCTTTTTTCCTATGGCTACACCTTC.

This clone was seen a single time. This sequence joins TRBV9 and TRBJ2-3; D gene unclear. Germline CDR1 reads SGDLS; CDR2 reads YYNGEE. With 0 bases removed from V and 3 bases from J, the gap between germline ends came to 11 bases. This CDR3 spans 15 amino acids. The CDR3 DNA is TGTGCCAGCAGCGTAGGGATCAAGGATACAGATACGCAGTATTTT. Amino acids: CASSVGIKDTDTQYF.

The chain uses TRBV7-9 and TRBJ1-1; D unclear. CDR1 and CDR2 (germline): SEHNR, FQNEAQ (reference sequence). V dropped 2 bases and J dropped 2 bases, with 18 bases sitting between them. The CDR3 totals 17 residues. CDR3 sequence reads: CASSLCCFKASNTEAFF. Written as DNA, the CDR3 is TGTGCCAGCAGCTTATGCTGCTTTAAGGCCAGCAACACTGAAGCTTTCTTT.

This rearrangement joins TRBV1 to TRBJ1-2; TRBD1, the table's D call, was not compared with the DNA. TRBV1 is designated a pseudogene. This CDR3 has 15 amino acids. CDR3 coding DNA: TGCACCAGCAGCCGTCGCTCCCGGGACAGGGGAGGCTACACCTTC. Residues: CTSSRRSRDRGGYTF.

This chain connects TRBV4-1 to TRBJ2-3; 10 bases fit TRBD2. CDR1 MGHRA and CDR2 YSYEKL come from the germline V gene. V gave up 4 bases and J gave up 2 bases; unmatched junction bases: 12. The CDR3 is made up of 18 amino acids. Written as DNA, the CDR3 is TGCGCCAGCAGCCCGGACAGTCTAGCGGGGGCCTCCACAGATACGCAGTATTTT. Translating it yields CASSPDSLAGASTDTQYF.

The rearrangement uses TRBV7-2 and TRBJ1-2, with TRBD1 as a possible D gene (5 bases). The V and J ends lost 8 bases and 8 bases respectively, with 18 bases between them. The CDR3 extends over 13 amino acids. Germline CDR1 reads SGHTA; CDR2 reads FQGNSA. CDR3: CASPLGDGRGYTF. The CDR3 DNA sequence: TGTGCCAGCCCGCTGGGGGACGGACGAGGCTACACCTTC.

The chain recombines TRBV6-6 with TRBJ1-2; D may be TRBD1 (5 bases). V gave up 0 bases and J gave up 5 bases, with 7 bases separating them. Germline loops: CDR1 MNHNY, CDR2 SVGAGI (reference sequence). This CDR3 comprises 13 residues. This CDR3 is CASSYSTAYGYTF. In DNA form, the CDR3 reads TGTGCCAGCAGTTACTCGACAGCATATGGCTACACCTTC.

The rearrangement links TRBV6-4 to TRBJ2-2; maybe TRBD1 (6 bases). Per germline, CDR1 MRHNA and CDR2 SNTAGT. This CDR3 has 13 residues. Trimming took 4 bases from V and 3 from J, leaving 6 bases between them. This CDR3 reads CASSGTDTGELFF. Written as DNA, the CDR3 is TGTGCCAGCAGTGGGACAGACACCGGGGAGCTGTTTTTT.

The chain couples TRBV29-1 to TRBJ1-2; no definite D call. This CDR3 is 13 amino acids long. Germline-derived CDR1 and CDR2 are SQVTM and ANQGSEA. V lost 6 bases and J 6 bases, leaving 17 bases between the germline ends. CDR3 region: CSVAGTATNGYTF. As DNA, the CDR3 is TGCAGCGTGGCCGGAACAGCGACTAATGGCTACACCTTC. Together with reference TRBV29-1 and TRBJ1-2, the CDR3 gives the full variable domain: SAVISQKPSRDICQRGTSLTIQCQVDSQVTMMFWYRQQPGQSLTLIATANQGSEATYESGFVIDKFPISRPNLTFSTLTVSNMSPEDSSIYLCSVAGTATNGYTFGSGTRLTVV.